This T cell receptor beta chain comes out of a study of T cells in Graves' hyperthyroidism and ophthalmopathy. Whole-study findings and limits: Among clonotypes expanded in thyroid above 0.001, most were also found in blood.

Clinical symptoms, serum thyroxine and TRAb, thyroid ultrasound and orbital computed tomography were used for the diagnoses. Germline assignment: CDR1 ENHRY and CDR2 SYGVKD. The CDR3 runs to 14 residues. V lost 11 bases, J lost 1 base, and 7 bases stayed unmatched. This clonotype was counted at least ten times. Its antigen remains unidentified. Amplified regions were TCR beta CDR3 sequences from RNA transcripts. In the first-round RT-PCR of the TCR CDR3, the HTBI primer set was used. MiXCR was run by TCRdb on the multiplex PCR reads, yielding one entry per CDR3 protein. The table includes fewer than 550,000 distinct CDR3 sequences, around 24% detected once.

This clonotype originated in a woman in her 30s with Graves' ophthalmopathy. What was sequenced was blood. The chain employs TRBV10-3 and TRBJ1-5; TRBD1 matches 8 bases. The CDR3 region has the DNA TGTGCCTCGGACAGGGAGAGGAGCAATCAGCCCCAGCATTTT. Translation gives CASDRERSNQPQHF.